Sequencing of this T cell receptor (beta chain) was carried out in a study of OX40 agonist ivuxolimab in advanced cancers. TCRdb's table, derived via immunoSEQ multiplex PCR, lists solely in-frame clones and lacks some. The sample holds roughly 16,000 clones, 75% to 90% seen once. V shed 5 bases, J shed 9 bases, and the junction held 6 bases outside the gene matches. The CDR3 spans 13 residues. Germline V lookup: CDR1 MNHEY, CDR2 SMNVEV (reference sequence). The rearrangement uses TRBV27 and TRBJ2-2; 7 bases are shared with TRBD2. This clonotype was obtained from an adult with an advanced solid tumor such as melanoma, head and neck, liver or kidney cancer. This material consisted of CD4+ or CD8+ T cells sorted from blood, taken in a trial of the OX40 agonist ivuxolimab. The CDR3 region has the DNA TGTGCCAGCAGTCGAGGGAGGGCCTGGGAGCTGTTTTTT. This codes for CASSRGRAWELFF.